Presented here are 22 T cell receptor beta chains from one specimen sequenced in a study of blood T cell repertoires in COVID-19. TCRdb keeps only in-frame clones here, not all; method: immunoSEQ multiplex PCR. This repertoire shows 150,000 to 200,000 clones, around 83% found once; its top ten account for 5.5% to 8.5%. Sequencing was performed on peripheral blood. These receptors were obtained from a woman older than 75 in a cohort sampled during active or convalescent COVID-19.

The chain joins TRBV20-1 to TRBJ1-5, with TRBD1 as a possible D gene (6 bases). Germline CDR1 DFQATT, CDR2 SNEGSKA (reference sequence). V was shortened by 3 bases and J by 0 bases, with 15 bases between the two germline ends. The CDR3 totals 16 residues. CDR3 coding DNA: TGCAGTGCTAGTTACGGGACACCATATAGCAATCAGCCCCAGCATTTT. As protein: CSASYGTPYSNQPQHF.

V and J are TRBV25-1 and TRBJ1-2; TRBD1 aligns across 7 bases. The V gene end was trimmed by 6 bases and the J gene end by 2 bases; junction bases not matched to a gene: 6. Germline values: CDR1 MGHDK, CDR2 SYGVNS. The CDR3 covers 14 residues. The DNA of the CDR3 is TGTGCCAGCAGCCTGCTGGACAGGAACTATGGCTACACCTTC. This translates into CASSLLDRNYGYTF.

This rearrangement joins TRBV4-2 to TRBJ1-5; 7 bases are shared with TRBD1. Germline trimming cut 3 bases from V and 3 bases from J; bases unmatched to any gene: 2. This CDR3 contains 14 residues. Germline values: CDR1 LGHNA, CDR2 YNFKEQ. CDR3 amino acids: CASSQGQNNQPQHF. DNA for the CDR3: TGTGCCAGCAGCCAGGGACAGAACAATCAGCCCCAGCATTTT.

This chain uses TRBV28 with TRBJ1-2; 7 nucleotides align to TRBD1. The germline gives CDR1 MDHEN, CDR2 SYDVKM. Trimming removed 11 bases from V and 7 bases from J; junction bases left unmatched: 10. The CDR3 totals 12 residues. The CDR3 DNA follows: TGTGCCGGAGAGACAGGGTATGGTGGCTACACCTTC. It encodes CAGETGYGGYTF.

The chain uses TRBV3-1 (or the pseudogene TRBV3-2) and TRBJ2-2; a possible D gene is TRBD1 (6 bases). The CDR3 runs to 15 residues. V shed 6 bases and J shed 1 base, with 12 bases lying between them. Germline values: CDR1 LGHDT, CDR2 YNNKEL (reference sequence). The CDR3 sequence is CASRLRGENTGELFF. The CDR3 DNA is TGTGCCAGCAGGCTCAGGGGTGAGAACACCGGGGAGCTGTTTTTT.

This clone was recorded many times. The chain employs TRBV28 and TRBJ1-5; D is undetermined. This CDR3 region has 12 residues. The germline V and J ends were trimmed by 5 bases and 5 bases, with 7 bases remaining between them. Germline assignment: CDR1 MDHEN and CDR2 SYDVKM. The CDR3 protein is CASSLPHQPQHF. DNA of the CDR3: TGTGCCAGCAGTCTACCTCATCAGCCCCAGCATTTT.

The chain uses TRBV5-1 and TRBJ2-3; the match to TRBD2 covers 13 bases. The CDR3 is 17 residues long. Germline CDR1 SGHRS, CDR2 YFSETQ. V lost 4 bases to trimming and J lost 2 bases; unmatched junction nucleotides: 7. The CDR3 is CASSVGTSGTDTDTQYF. CDR3 coding DNA: TGCGCCAGCAGCGTGGGGACTAGCGGGACCGACACAGATACGCAGTATTTT.

The chain is built from TRBV2 and TRBJ2-4, with a tentative D call TRBD1 (6 bases). Germline assignment: CDR1 SNHLY and CDR2 FYNNEI. This CDR3 has 15 amino acids. With 1 base removed from V and 0 bases from J, the gap between germline ends came to 7 bases. The DNA of the CDR3 is TGTGCCAGCAGTGAAGACAGGGTAGCCAAAAACATTCAGTACTTC. It translates to CASSEDRVAKNIQYF.

In its sample, this clone was seen a few times. The rearrangement joins TRBV27 to TRBJ1-2; maybe TRBD1 (6 bases). Trimming cost V 3 bases and J 8 bases, with 16 bases left between them. Germline V gives CDR1 MNHEY, CDR2 SMNVEV (reference sequence). The CDR3 length is 14 residues. Here the CDR3 reads CASSFYQGNMGYTF. For the CDR3, the DNA is TGTGCCAGCAGTTTCTACCAGGGGAACATGGGCTACACCTTC.

V is TRBV19 and J is TRBJ1-5; D gene ambiguous. V lost 5 bases and J 0 bases, leaving 14 bases between the germline ends. CDR1 and CDR2 (germline): LNHDA, SQIVND (reference sequence). The CDR3 is 16 amino acids. The CDR3 bases are TGTGCCAGTAGTCAATCCGGACTGTATAGCAATCAGCCCCAGCATTTT. Residues: CASSQSGLYSNQPQHF. The variable domain in full, completed from reference TRBV19 and TRBJ1-5, reads DGGITQSPKYLFRKEGQNVTLSCEQNLNHDAMYWYRQDPGQGLRLIYYSQIVNDFQKGDIAEGYSVSREKKESFPLTVTSAQKNPTAFYLCASSQSGLYSNQPQHFGDGTRLSIL.

The chain recombines TRBV20-1 with TRBJ2-3, with 10 bases matching TRBD2. There are 16 residues in the CDR3. After removal of 3 bases from V and 2 bases from J, the junction contained 8 bases not matched to a gene. The germline V gene encodes CDR1 DFQATT and CDR2 SNEGSKA (reference sequence). The CDR3 loop reads CSASKAGGRITDTQYF. The CDR3 DNA is TGCAGTGCTAGTAAAGCGGGAGGGCGAATCACAGATACGCAGTATTTT.

The chain couples TRBV4-1 to TRBJ1-6; TRBD1 aligns across 9 bases. The CDR3 consists of 15 residues. V was clipped by 3 bases and J by 7 bases; unmatched bases: 4. Germline V lookup: CDR1 MGHRA, CDR2 YSYEKL. The CDR3 reads CASSHRQGGNSPLHF. The CDR3 DNA sequence: TGCGCCAGCAGCCACAGACAGGGGGGAAATTCACCCCTCCACTTT.

This clone came up once. V gene TRBV27 combines with J gene TRBJ2-3; no firm D call. CDR1 and CDR2 (germline): MNHEY, SMNVEV (reference sequence). CDR3 length: 15 amino acids. V lost 3 bases and J lost 4, with 14 bases in between. DNA for the CDR3: TGTGCCAGCAGTTTTGCCTCCCTAGGCGCAGATACGCAGTATTTT. It codes for CASSFASLGADTQYF.

This chain links TRBV9 with TRBJ2-6; 7 bases are shared with TRBD2. This CDR3 spans 15 amino acids. Per the germline V gene, CDR1 is SGDLS and CDR2 is YYNGEE. V was clipped by 2 bases and J by 2 bases; unmatched bases: 1. Here the CDR3 reads CASSVGGTGANVLTF. Here the CDR3 DNA reads TGTGCCAGCAGCGTCGGGGGGACTGGGGCCAACGTCCTGACTTTC. The whole variable domain, filled in from reference TRBV9 and TRBJ2-6, reads DSGVTQTPKHLITATGQRVTLRCSPRSGDLSVYWYQQSLDQGLQFLIQYYNGEERAKGNILERFSAQQFPDLHSELNLSSLELGDSALYFCASSVGGTGANVLTFGAGSRLTVL.

A note on this clone: Sequence at one end of the junction differs from germline and may be a read error. The J gene is TRBJ1-6, the V gene TRBV2; D gene unclear. CDR1 and CDR2 (germline): SNHLY, FYNNEI. The CDR3 is 13 residues long. The CDR3 sequence is CASRGQYSSPLHF. The CDR3 DNA reads as TGTGCCAGCAGGGGCCAGTATAGTTCACCCCTCCACTTT.

This sequence joins TRBV27 and TRBJ1-1, with D perhaps TRBD1 (6 bases). The CDR3 is 12 residues long. Germline assignment: CDR1 MNHEY and CDR2 SMNVEV (reference sequence). In DNA, the CDR3 is TGTGCTCCCAGGGGCAGGCACACTGAAGCTTTCTTT. This gives the protein CAPRGRHTEAFF.

V gene TRBV18 combines with J gene TRBJ2-5; D remains unclear. This CDR3 contains 16 residues. Looked up from germline, CDR1 is KGHSH and CDR2 is LQKENI. The V and J ends lost 2 bases and 5 bases respectively, with 18 bases between them. The CDR3 reads CASSPRRPTLSETQYF. DNA of the CDR3: TGTGCCAGCTCACCAAGGCGGCCGACCTTATCCGAGACCCAGTACTTC.

J is TRBJ1-4 and V is TRBV2, with TRBD1 matching over 7 bases. CDR3 length: 14 amino acids. V shed 8 bases, J shed 8 bases, and the junction held 11 bases outside the gene matches. CDR1 is SNHLY and CDR2 is FYNNEI in the germline V gene. The CDR3 protein is CASARQGLREKLFF. The DNA for the CDR3 is TGTGCCAGCGCTCGACAGGGTTTAAGGGAAAAACTGTTTTTT.

The genes are TRBV5-4 and TRBJ2-7, with 15 bases that match TRBD2. Trimming at V came to 4 bases and at J to 3 bases, leaving 5 bases not matched to a gene. This CDR3 has 16 amino acids. The germline V gene has CDR1 SGHNT and CDR2 YYREEE (reference sequence). The CDR3 spells CASSRGTSGGNYEQYF. DNA for the CDR3: TGTGCCAGCAGCCGTGGGACTAGCGGGGGGAACTACGAGCAGTACTTC.

Only one count was recorded for this clone. This chain joins TRBV19 and TRBJ1-5, with unresolved D. The V end was cut by 5 bases, the J end by 2 bases, with 7 bases between. The germline V gene has CDR1 LNHDA and CDR2 SQIVND (reference sequence). There are 13 residues in the CDR3. CDR3 sequence reads: CASSSPGNQPQHF. The DNA of the CDR3 is TGTGCCAGTAGTTCACCGGGCAATCAGCCCCAGCATTTT. Combining the CDR3 with reference TRBV19 and TRBJ1-5 gives the whole variable domain DGGITQSPKYLFRKEGQNVTLSCEQNLNHDAMYWYRQDPGQGLRLIYYSQIVNDFQKGDIAEGYSVSREKKESFPLTVTSAQKNPTAFYLCASSSPGNQPQHFGDGTRLSIL.

The V gene is TRBV29-1, the J gene TRBJ2-1; possible D gene TRBD2, 6 bases. CDR1 is SQVTM, CDR2 ANQGSEA, per germline. V was clipped by 3 bases and J by 1 base, with 13 bases between them. The CDR3 is 15 residues long. The CDR3 spells CSVDSSVRSYNEQFF. The CDR3 bases are TGCAGCGTTGATTCTAGCGTAAGATCCTACAATGAGCAGTTCTTC.

This rearrangement joins TRBV10-1 to TRBJ2-3; weak D call: TRBD1 (7 bases). From germline, CDR1 is WNHNN and CDR2 SYGVQD (reference sequence). There are 14 residues in the CDR3. Trimming removed 3 bases from V and 3 bases from J, with 10 bases in between. CDR3: CASSDRGETDTQYF. As DNA, the CDR3 is TGCGCCAGCAGTGACAGGGGGGAAACAGATACGCAGTATTTT.